This entry features one T cell receptor beta chain sequence. CDR1 MNHNS and CDR2 SASEGT come from the germline V gene. The CDR3 has 12 amino acids. Trimming took 10 bases from V and 3 from J, leaving 12 bases between them. The data originate from a study of shared clonotypes between healthy human individuals. Using immunoSEQ multiplex PCR, the repertoire was profiled, and TCRdb retains in-frame clones only, with some absent. The sample has some 680,000 clones, more than 70% seen once; the top ten hold 1.5% to 2%. The source of this sequence is a woman in her 30s in good health. This chain joins TRBV6-1 and TRBJ1-1, with no clear D. Sequencing used memory CD4+ T cells sorted from blood. Subset defined: CD45RA-negative fraction. In nucleotides, the CDR3 is TGTGCCACCTACGACCCTTACACTGAAGCTTTCTTT. The encoded protein is CATYDPYTEAFF.